Following are 32 T cell receptor beta chains from one sample sequenced in a study of CD8+CD57+ T cells in acquired aplastic anemia. The use of genomic DNA as template underpinned the TCR beta VDJ and CDR3 profiling. One entry per CDR3 protein results from TCRdb running MiXCR on the reads. Of about 160,000 distinct CDR3 sequences in the sample, about 48% were seen once. Material for sequencing was sorted CD4+, CD8+, or CD8+CD57+ T cells (not recorded which) from PBMCs. The source is a human donor in good health.

The chain combines TRBV5-1 with TRBJ2-2; possible D gene TRBD1, 6 bases. The CDR3 contains 18 residues. From germline, CDR1 is SGHRS and CDR2 YFSETQ. V was pared by 0 bases and J by 0 bases, with 15 bases between. CDR3 protein: CASSLGLITGSNTGELFF. In DNA, the CDR3 is TGCGCCAGCAGCTTGGGCCTAATCACAGGGTCGAACACCGGGGAGCTGTTTTTT.

The chain couples TRBV18 to TRBJ1-3; D not certain. The CDR3 is 14 amino acids. Trimming shortened V by 2 bases and J by 0 bases, and 5 bases separated the two germline ends. CDR1 and CDR2 (germline): KGHSH, LQKENI. CDR3 in DNA: TGTGCCAGCTCACCAGAGGGCTCTGGAAACACCATATATTTT. Translated: CASSPEGSGNTIYF.

The chain's CDR3 is CASSRDWRDYGYTF. The CDR3 coding sequence is TGTGCCAGCAGCCGGGACTGGCGAGACTATGGCTACACCTTC. The V and J genes are TRBV7-2 and TRBJ1-2, with D perhaps matching TRBD1 (5 bases). V lost 5 bases and J 3 bases, leaving 13 bases between the germline ends. CDR1 SGHTA and CDR2 FQGNSA come from the germline V gene. This CDR3 region has 14 residues.

This clonotype has a count of ten or more. One end of the junction varies from germline; a read error may be responsible. This sequence joins TRBV15 and TRBJ2-7; a weak D match, TRBD2 (6 bases). This CDR3 has 12 amino acids. Germline V lookup: CDR1 LNHNV, CDR2 YYDKDF (reference sequence). The CDR3 protein is CATSTYPGTASF. The CDR3 nucleotides are TGTGCCACCAGCACCTACCCGGGGACTGCTTCCTTC.

V is TRBV9 and J is TRBJ1-6, with D tentatively TRBD1 (5 bases). Trimming took 7 bases from V and 7 from J, leaving 9 bases between them. Germline CDR1 and CDR2: SGDLS and YYNGEE. The CDR3 has 12 residues. The DNA for the CDR3 is TGTGCCAGCTCGGGGGAGAATTCACCCCTCCACTTT. Amino acids: CASSGENSPLHF.

As concerns this clonotype: The junction differs from germline at one of its ends, possibly a read error. V is TRBV25-1 and J is TRBJ2-3, with 7 bases aligning to TRBD2. This CDR3 comprises 15 residues. Germline V gene lookup returns CDR1 MGHDK and CDR2 SYGVNS. For the CDR3, the DNA is TGTGTCAGCAATGAGCGGGGTTCTAGCACAGATACGCAGTATTTT. Its protein product is CVSNERGSSTDTQYF.

The genes are TRBV20-1 and TRBJ2-7; D not certain. The CDR3 sequence is 8 residues long. The V end was cut by 0 bases, the J end by 9 bases, with 0 bases between. Per germline, CDR1 DFQATT and CDR2 SNEGSKA (reference sequence). CDR3 nucleotides: TGCAGTGCTAGAGAGCAGTACTTC. It is translated as CSAREQYF.

The chain couples TRBV18 to TRBJ2-7, with 9 bases identical to TRBD2. Unmatched junction bases numbered 5, after V lost 4 bases and J lost 1 base. From germline, CDR1 is KGHSH and CDR2 LQKENI. The CDR3 runs to 15 residues. The CDR3 nucleotides read TGTGCCAGCTCACTCGGGACTAGCCGGTCCTACGAGCAGTACTTC. This translates into CASSLGTSRSYEQYF.

The table lists this clonotype with many counts. The chain links TRBV20-1 to TRBJ2-1; the match to TRBD2 covers 14 bases. CDR3 size: 16 residues. Per the germline V gene, CDR1 is DFQATT and CDR2 is SNEGSKA (reference sequence). The V gene end was trimmed by 0 bases and the J gene end by 9 bases; junction bases not matched to a gene: 7. CDR3 nucleotides: TGCAGTGCTAGAGATCCGACTAGCGGGGGGGCCAGTGAGCAGTTCTTC. It codes for CSARDPTSGGASEQFF.

Only a few counts were recorded for this clonotype. The chain combines TRBV15 with TRBJ1-4; tentatively, D is TRBD1 (5 bases). The germline CDR1 and CDR2 sequences are LNHNV and YYDKDF (reference sequence). The CDR3 extends over 14 amino acids. Trimming took off 10 bases at V and 3 bases at J, with 15 bases between the two ends. The CDR3 here is CASRMTAPNEKLFF. CDR3 nucleotide sequence: TGTGCCAGCAGAATGACAGCCCCTAATGAAAAACTGTTTTTT. Filled out from reference TRBV15 and TRBJ1-4, the complete variable domain reads DAMVIQNPRYQVTQFGKPVTLSCSQTLNHNVMYWYQQKSSQAPKLLFHYYDKDFNNEADTPDNFQSRRPNTSFCFLDIRSPGLGDTAMYLCASRMTAPNEKLFFGSGTQLSVL.

The chain is built from TRBV11-1 and TRBJ2-1; D gene ambiguous. Trimming took off 5 bases at V and 7 bases at J, with 15 bases between the two ends. Germline CDR1 and CDR2: SGHAT and FQDESV (reference sequence). The CDR3 covers 14 residues. The CDR3: CASSVTTSWNEQFF. DNA for the CDR3: TGTGCCAGCAGCGTTACAACGTCTTGGAATGAGCAGTTCTTC.

This clonotype occurred many times. The chain is built from TRBV20-1 and TRBJ1-2; D remains ambiguous. This CDR3 comprises 17 residues. The germline CDR1 and CDR2 sequences are DFQATT and SNEGSKA (reference sequence). Trimming took 4 bases from V and 4 from J, leaving 25 bases between them. CDR3 coding DNA: TGCAGTGCTATTGGGTTCGGGTCAGGCGAGACCTCCTATGGCTACACCTTC. Its translation: CSAIGFGSGETSYGYTF.

As for this clonotype: A much larger clone lies a single base off, so this may be a read error. J is TRBJ2-1 and V is TRBV25-1, with 13 bases lining up with TRBD2. CDR1 is MGHDK and CDR2 is SYGVNS in the germline V gene. Trimming cost V 3 bases and J 5 bases; bases outside gene matches: 10. The CDR3 extends over 18 amino acids. CDR3 residues: CASSDLGRLAGGHNEQFF. The CDR3 nucleotides are TGTGCCAGCAGTGATTTGGGAAGACTAGCGGGAGGCCACAATGAGCAGTTCTTC. Supplemented by reference TRBV25-1 and TRBJ2-1, the full variable domain reads EADIYQTPRYLVIGTGKKITLECSQTMGHDKMYWYQQDPGMELHLIHYSYGVNSTEKGDLSSESTVSRIRTEHFPLTLESARPSHTSQYLCASSDLGRLAGGHNEQFFGPGTRLTVL.

Turning to this clonotype: A read error is likely, as this CDR3 ends without the conserved phenylalanine or tryptophan. The limits of the CDR3 on the DNA are not certain, so only TCRdb's listed CDR3 is given. The CDR3 reads CASNLIGT. The chain uses TRBV2 and TRBJ2-6. The CDR3 is 8 amino acids long, termini counted. Germline V gene sequence: CDR1 SNHLY, CDR2 FYNNEI.

Comment on this clonotype: A much more abundant neighbour one base away suggests this may be a read error. V and J are TRBV7-2 and TRBJ1-1; possible D gene TRBD1, 6 bases. Trimming removed 6 bases at V and 8 bases at J, with 19 bases between. The CDR3 extends over 14 amino acids. The germline CDR1 and CDR2 sequences are SGHTA and FQGNSA. The CDR3 DNA follows: TGTGCCAGCAGTCCAAGGGGGGGGCGAGCCGAAGCTTTCTTT. Protein: CASSPRGGRAEAFF.

The CDR3 nucleotides are TGTGCCAGCACCCGGGGAGGCGGCCAGTCCATTCAGTACTTC. Translation: CASTRGGGQSIQYF. This chain uses TRBV6-2 or TRBV6-3 with TRBJ2-4; D possibly corresponds to TRBD2 (6 bases). Trimming shortened V by 7 bases and J by 9 bases, and 19 bases separated the two germline ends. The CDR3 is made up of 14 amino acids. Per the germline V gene, CDR1 is MNHEY and CDR2 is SVGEGT.

This chain connects TRBV2 to TRBJ2-5; tentatively, D is TRBD2 (7 bases). V lost 6 bases and J 2 bases, leaving 19 bases between the germline ends. CDR1 SNHLY and CDR2 FYNNEI come from the germline V gene. The CDR3 covers 16 residues. The CDR3 loop is CASSVGGGGGQETQYF. In nucleotides, the CDR3 is TGTGCCAGCAGCGTGGGGGGCGGGGGAGGACAAGAGACCCAGTACTTC. Full variable domain (outside the CDR3, taken from reference TRBV2 and TRBJ2-5): EPEVTQTPSHQVTQMGQEVILRCVPISNHLYFYWYRQILGQKVEFLVSFYNNEISEKSEIFDDQFSVERPDGSNFTLKIRSTKLEDSAMYFCASSVGGGGGQETQYFGPGTRLLVL.

This sequence joins TRBV18 and TRBJ2-3; 7 bases match TRBD2. V shed 0 bases and J 4 bases; nucleotides not matched to a gene: 7. Germline V CDR1 and CDR2: KGHSH, LQKENI. CDR3 size: 16 residues. The DNA for the CDR3 is TGTGCCAGCTCACCACCGACGGGGGGAATTTCAGATACGCAGTATTTT. Translation gives CASSPPTGGISDTQYF.

Points on this clonotype: A junction boundary mismatches the germline segment, possibly from a read error. The genes are TRBV15 and TRBJ2-7; TRBD1 matches at 7 bases. The CDR3 runs 13 residues. Germline assignment: CDR1 LNHNV and CDR2 YYDKDF (reference sequence). The CDR3 DNA follows: TGTGCCACCTCAACAGGGGTATCCTACGAGCAGCACTTC. Translation: CATSTGVSYEQHF.

This rearrangement joins TRBV9 to TRBJ1-1, with TRBD1 as a possible D gene (6 bases). Germline V gives CDR1 SGDLS, CDR2 YYNGEE. With 6 bases removed from V and 1 base from J, the gap between germline ends came to 13 bases. The CDR3 is 14 residues long. The CDR3 here is CASTLTGSNTEAFF. DNA for the CDR3: TGTGCCAGCACCCTAACAGGGTCGAACACTGAAGCTTTCTTT.

V gene TRBV15 combines with J gene TRBJ1-1; D perhaps matches TRBD1 (5 bases). Germline V gene sequence: CDR1 LNHNV, CDR2 YYDKDF (reference sequence). The CDR3 covers 14 residues. V was trimmed by 5 bases and J by 9 bases, leaving 19 bases between them. The DNA for the CDR3 is TGTGCCACCAGCGCCTCGGGGGACCCTAGGAAAGCTTTCTTT. This sequence encodes CATSASGDPRKAFF.

This rearrangement joins TRBV24-1 to TRBJ2-7, with TRBD1 matching over 7 bases. Trimming at V came to 5 bases and at J to 1 base, leaving 7 bases not matched to a gene. This CDR3 is built from 15 residues. CDR1 KGHDR and CDR2 SFDVKD come from the germline V gene. Here the CDR3 reads CATSAGQERSYEQYF. The CDR3, as DNA: TGTGCCACCAGTGCCGGACAGGAGAGGTCCTACGAGCAGTACTTC.

This chain joins TRBV19 and TRBJ1-1; D is unresolved. Between the trimmed V and J ends, which lost 3 bases and 7 bases, there was a span of 9 bases. The CDR3 runs 12 residues. The V gene's germline CDR1 is LNHDA and CDR2 SQIVND (reference sequence). The DNA of the CDR3 is TGTGCCAGTAGTATCCGGGGATTTGAAGCTTTCTTT. The encoded protein is CASSIRGFEAFF.

This clonotype came up a few times. This chain joins TRBV30 and TRBJ1-2; D is undetermined. The CDR3 loop spans 13 amino acids. Deletions cut 5 bases from V and 4 bases from J, with 14 bases between. Germline CDR1 is GTSNPN and CDR2 is SVGIG (reference sequence). Here the CDR3 DNA reads TGTGCCTGGTCCGGCGGGGAGGGCTATGGCTACACCTTC. Residues: CAWSGGEGYGYTF.

As DNA, the CDR3 is TGTGCCACCAGTGATTTGCGGGGGGAGTACAATGAGCAGTTCTTC. Translation: CATSDLRGEYNEQFF. This chain uses TRBV24-1 with TRBJ2-1, with 7 bases identical to TRBD2. Germline V gene lookup returns CDR1 KGHDR and CDR2 SFDVKD. V shed 0 bases, J shed 4 bases, and the junction held 2 bases outside the gene matches. The CDR3 covers 15 residues.

The rearrangement uses TRBV6-5 and TRBJ2-2, with a possible D match to TRBD2 (7 bases). V was pared by 2 bases and J by 4 bases, with 14 bases between. From germline, CDR1 is MNHEY and CDR2 SVGAGI. The CDR3 is 16 residues long. CDR3 sequence (DNA): TGTGCCAGCAGTTACGAAGGGGGGGCATTCACCGGGGAGCTGTTTTTT. Its protein product is CASSYEGGAFTGELFF.

Details on this clonotype: A read error may produce the germline difference seen at one junction end. The chain carries TRBV7-7 and TRBJ2-2; no firm D call. The CDR3 loop spans 16 amino acids. Germline loops: CDR1 SSHAT, CDR2 FNYEAQ (reference sequence). CDR3 sequence (DNA): TGTGCTAGCAGCCCAGTAGGCAGTGCGAACACCGGGGAGCTGTTTTTT. Its translation: CASSPVGSANTGELFF. Full variable domain (outside the CDR3, taken from reference TRBV7-7 and TRBJ2-2): GAGVSQSPRYKVTKRGQDVTLRCDPISSHATLYWYQQALGQGPEFLTYFNYEAQPDKSGLPSDRFSAERPEGSISTLTIQRTEQRDSAMYRCASSPVGSANTGELFFGEGSRLTVL.

This clonotype has just a few counts. V is TRBV20-1 and J is TRBJ2-1; a weak D match, TRBD2 (7 bases). Trimming took 0 bases from V and 2 from J, leaving 11 bases between them. CDR1 DFQATT and CDR2 SNEGSKA come from the germline V gene (reference sequence). The CDR3 is 15 residues long. The CDR3 DNA reads TGCAGTGCTAGAGAGGAGGGGGGGCCCTACAATGAGCAGTTCTTC. Translated: CSAREEGGPYNEQFF.

This clonotype appeared a few times. The CDR3 region has the DNA TGTGCCAGTAGCCCGACAGGGACTAACTATGGCTACACCTTC. Translation: CASSPTGTNYGYTF. The chain links TRBV19 to TRBJ1-2; TRBD1 matches at 7 bases. Germline CDR1 LNHDA, CDR2 SQIVND (reference sequence). V was clipped by 6 bases and J by 0 bases; unmatched bases: 4. The CDR3 loop spans 14 amino acids.

This clonotype was observed at least ten times. The V and J genes are TRBV5-6 and TRBJ1-1; D call uncertain. CDR1 SGHDT and CDR2 YYEEEE come from the germline V gene. V lost 0 bases, J lost 3 bases, and 12 bases lay in between. There are 15 residues in the CDR3. The CDR3, as DNA: TGTGCCAGCAGCTTGGTGGGCATCTCTTACACTGAAGCTTTCTTT. This translates into CASSLVGISYTEAFF.

To note about this clonotype: A much larger clone is a single base away; this may be a read error. The V gene is TRBV3-1, the J gene TRBJ2-5, with D maybe TRBD2 (7 bases). Germline V gene data show CDR1 as LGHDT and CDR2 as YNNKEL (reference sequence). This CDR3 comprises 15 residues. In DNA, the CDR3 is TGTGCCAGCAGCCATGTGCGGGGGCAGACAGAGACCCGGTACTTC. Amino acid sequence: CASSHVRGQTETRYF.

As for this clonotype: Sequence at one end of the junction differs from germline and may be a read error. The V gene is TRBV2, the J gene TRBJ1-5; 8 nucleotides agree with TRBD1. The CDR3 consists of 15 residues. Germline-derived CDR1 and CDR2 are SNHLY and FYNNEI. This CDR3 is CASSTGQAINQPQHF. CDR3 nucleotides: TGCGCCAGCAGTACGGGACAGGCTATCAATCAGCCCCAGCATTTT.